The 19 T cell receptor beta chains below were found in one sample sequenced in a study of Graves' ophthalmopathy and Graves' hyperthyroidism. RNA transcripts provided the template for amplifying TCR beta CDR3 regions. HTBI primers were employed in first-round RT-PCR, then a second-round multiplex PCR followed. One entry per CDR3 protein, called by TCRdb with MiXCR from the multiplex PCR reads. The data hold fewer than 600,000 distinct CDR3 sequences, with approximately 14% observed a single time. The sample was blood. The receptors stem from a woman in her 30s with Graves' ophthalmopathy.

The table lists this clonotype with many counts. The gene calls are TRBV2 and TRBJ2-7; the match to TRBD2 covers 7 bases. V dropped 3 bases and J dropped 4; count of bases not matched to a gene: 9. CDR1 is SNHLY and CDR2 is FYNNEI in the germline V gene. The CDR3 contains 15 residues. The DNA for the CDR3 is TGTGCCAGCAGTGAGATTCCCGGGGGGAATTACGAGCAGTACTTC. This translates into CASSEIPGGNYEQYF.

The chain recombines TRBV19 with TRBJ1-6; 8 positions agree with TRBD1. Germline V gene lookup returns CDR1 LNHDA and CDR2 SQIVND (reference sequence). V lost 9 bases, J lost 8 bases, and 15 bases stayed unmatched. The CDR3 loop spans 16 amino acids. CDR3 protein: CASRVGDRNLYSPLHF. DNA for the CDR3: TGTGCCAGCAGAGTGGGGGACAGGAATCTTTATTCACCCCTCCACTTT. The whole variable domain, remainder taken from reference TRBV19 and TRBJ1-6, is DGGITQSPKYLFRKEGQNVTLSCEQNLNHDAMYWYRQDPGQGLRLIYYSQIVNDFQKGDIAEGYSVSREKKESFPLTVTSAQKNPTAFYLCASRVGDRNLYSPLHFGNGTRLTVT.

The chain has TRBV20-1 and TRBJ2-7; 8 bases are a match to TRBD2. The CDR3 extends over 13 amino acids. Germline V gives CDR1 DFQATT, CDR2 SNEGSKA (reference sequence). Germline trimming cut 6 bases from V and 3 bases from J; bases unmatched to any gene: 7. CDR3 residues: CSATPAGVYEQYF. CDR3 coding DNA: TGCAGTGCAACACCAGCGGGAGTCTACGAGCAGTACTTC.

The sample holds many counts of this clonotype. This chain's CDR3 is CASSPDRGNYGYTF. Here the CDR3 DNA reads TGTGCCAGCAGTCCGGACAGGGGGAACTATGGCTACACCTTC. The chain recombines TRBV18 with TRBJ1-2; 10 positions match TRBD1. Per the germline V gene, CDR1 is KGHSH and CDR2 is LQKENI. V shed 8 bases and J 2 bases; nucleotides not matched to a gene: 5. The CDR3 has 14 residues.

At least ten counts were recorded for this clonotype. V usage is TRBV24-1 and J usage is TRBJ2-5, with 7 nucleotides matching TRBD1. The trim removed 3 bases at V and 3 bases at J, leaving 9 bases unmatched. CDR3 length: 16 amino acids. Germline CDR1 is KGHDR and CDR2 is SFDVKD. The CDR3 DNA follows: TGTGCCACCAGTGATATCACCGGGACAGAAGAAGAGACCCAGTACTTC. Residues: CATSDITGTEEETQYF.

There are many counts of this clonotype. J is TRBJ1-1 and V is TRBV5-6; D not resolved. The CDR3 is 15 amino acids. The V gene lost 6 bases and the J gene lost 0 bases, with 15 bases spanning the gap. In germline, CDR1 is SGHDT, CDR2 YYEEEE. The chain's CDR3 is CASTQLGLVNTEAFF. The CDR3 coding sequence is TGTGCCAGCACGCAGCTTGGTTTGGTGAACACTGAAGCTTTCTTT. The entire variable domain, with the rest obtained from reference TRBV5-6 and TRBJ1-1, is as follows: DAGVTQSPTHLIKTRGQQVTLRCSPKSGHDTVSWYQQALGQGPQFIFQYYEEEERQRGNFPDRFSGHQFPNYSSELNVNALLLGDSALYLCASTQLGLVNTEAFFGQGTRLTVV.

On this clonotype: The conserved phenylalanine or tryptophan normally closing the CDR3 is absent here, so this likely arose from a read error. The chain is built from TRBV6-5 and TRBJ2-7; 10 bases map to TRBD1. Unmatched junction bases numbered 6, after V lost 0 bases and J lost 1 base. The CDR3 is 17 amino acids. The germline gives CDR1 MNHEY, CDR2 SVGAGI. The CDR3 reads CASSYSIEGQGSYEQYL. As DNA, the CDR3 is TGTGCCAGCAGTTACTCAATTGAGGGACAGGGGTCCTACGAGCAGTACCTC.

This clonotype appeared many times. The rearrangement uses TRBV24-1 and TRBJ2-2; 7 nucleotides agree with TRBD2. The CDR3 has 16 residues. V gave up 4 bases and J gave up 3 bases; unmatched junction bases: 7. Germline V lookup: CDR1 KGHDR, CDR2 SFDVKD. The CDR3 spells CATSETSRVYTGELFF. In nucleotides, the CDR3 is TGTGCCACCAGTGAGACTAGCAGGGTTTACACCGGGGAGCTGTTTTTT.

The chain links TRBV14 to TRBJ1-1, with D unclear. V lost 0 bases to trimming and J lost 10 bases, with 9 bases between them. Germline V gives CDR1 SGHDN, CDR2 FVKESK. This CDR3 spans 12 amino acids. The CDR3 region has the DNA TGTGCCAGCAGCCAAGACCCCCGGGTAGCTTTCTTT. Residues: CASSQDPRVAFF.

The chain carries TRBV28 and TRBJ1-1, with D possibly matching TRBD1 (5 bases). The CDR3 spans 13 residues. Looked up from germline, CDR1 is MDHEN and CDR2 is SYDVKM. Trimming took off 6 bases at V and 4 bases at J, with 12 bases between the two ends. CDR3 residues: CASRGEGSTEAFF. CDR3 nucleotide sequence: TGTGCCAGCAGAGGAGAGGGGAGCACTGAAGCTTTCTTT.

This clonotype was observed at least ten times. The chain employs TRBV28 and TRBJ2-7; possibly TRBD1 or TRBD2 for D (5 bases each). Trimming pared 2 bases from V and 3 bases from J, leaving 14 bases between. The germline gives CDR1 MDHEN, CDR2 SYDVKM. There are 15 residues in the CDR3. The DNA of the CDR3 is TGTGCCAGCAGTTTAACGGAGCCTGGGGGCTACGAGCAGTACTTC. This gives the protein CASSLTEPGGYEQYF.

This clonotype occurred many times. V gene TRBV5-6 combines with J gene TRBJ1-1, with TRBD1 as a possible D gene (6 bases). This CDR3 spans 15 amino acids. Trimming stripped 6 bases from V and 1 base from J, with 16 bases between. Germline V gene data show CDR1 as SGHDT and CDR2 as YYEEEE. The CDR3 DNA sequence: TGTGCCAGCACCCTCCAGGGCAGGGGGAACACTGAAGCTTTCTTT. Translating it yields CASTLQGRGNTEAFF.

This clonotype was found a few times. The J gene is TRBJ2-7, the V gene TRBV11-1, with D perhaps being TRBD1 or TRBD2 (6 bases each). CDR3 length equals 15 residues. The germline V gene has CDR1 SGHAT and CDR2 FQDESV (reference sequence). V lost 5 bases, J lost 4 bases, and 18 bases lay in between. The CDR3 here is CASSQGQTRTYEQYF. In DNA, the CDR3 is TGTGCCAGCAGCCAAGGACAGACTAGAACGTACGAGCAGTACTTC. The whole variable domain, remainder taken from reference TRBV11-1 and TRBJ2-7, is EAEVAQSPRYKITEKSQAVAFWCDPISGHATLYWYRQILGQGPELLVQFQDESVVDDSQLPKDRFSAERLKGVDSTLKIQPAELGDSAMYLCASSQGQTRTYEQYFGPGTRLTVT.

This clonotype was seen a few times. This chain links TRBV7-9 with TRBJ2-1, with no clear D. Germline loops: CDR1 SEHNR, CDR2 FQNEAQ (reference sequence). Trimming took off 3 bases at V and 5 bases at J, with 14 bases between the two ends. The CDR3 extends over 15 amino acids. CDR3 nucleotide sequence: TGTGCCAGCAGCTTTGTGTCGAGGCGCGACAATGAGCAGTTCTTC. Protein product: CASSFVSRRDNEQFF.

The table lists this clonotype with many counts. V usage is TRBV20-1 and J usage is TRBJ2-7; 10 bases are a match to TRBD2. V was clipped by 0 bases and J by 2 bases; unmatched bases: 4. The CDR3 runs 15 residues. Per germline, CDR1 DFQATT and CDR2 SNEGSKA (reference sequence). The CDR3 DNA sequence: TGCAGTGCTAGAGATCCCGGGACTAGCGCCTACGAGCAGTACTTC. Amino acid sequence: CSARDPGTSAYEQYF.

This clonotype has at least ten counts. V gene TRBV20-1 combines with J gene TRBJ2-5, with 11 bases lining up with TRBD2. The CDR3 extends over 17 amino acids. Trimming removed 6 bases from V and 5 bases from J; junction bases left unmatched: 17. The germline CDR1 and CDR2 sequences are DFQATT and SNEGSKA (reference sequence). CDR3 region: CSAHPPSGRTYEETQYF. CDR3 coding DNA: TGCAGTGCCCACCCCCCTAGCGGGAGGACCTATGAGGAGACCCAGTACTTC.

This clonotype came up many times. The chain is built from TRBV28 and TRBJ1-5, with a tentative D call TRBD1 (6 bases). Germline assignment: CDR1 MDHEN and CDR2 SYDVKM. V was cut by 5 bases and J by 2 bases, with 13 bases left in between. The CDR3 totals 15 residues. CDR3 DNA: TGTGCCAGCAGTCGCAGTTCAGGGGGCAATCAGCCCCAGCATTTT. Protein: CASSRSSGGNQPQHF.

At least ten counts were recorded for this clonotype. V gene TRBV11-2 combines with J gene TRBJ1-2, with a tentative D call TRBD1 (5 bases). This CDR3 comprises 14 residues. The germline gives CDR1 SGHAT, CDR2 FQNNGV. Trimming removed 1 base from V and 3 bases from J, with 9 bases in between. CDR3 residues: CASSLGGGDYGYTF. CDR3 nucleotide sequence: TGTGCCAGCAGCTTAGGGGGCGGCGACTATGGCTACACCTTC.

This clonotype has a count of ten or more. This chain uses TRBV28 with TRBJ1-3; D unresolved. This CDR3 contains 13 residues. CDR1 MDHEN and CDR2 SYDVKM come from the germline V gene. V was pared by 7 bases and J by 8 bases, with 15 bases between. CDR3 amino acids: CASKKSGGDTIYF. CDR3 DNA sequence: TGTGCCAGCAAAAAATCGGGCGGGGACACCATATATTTT.